This passage covers 17 T cell receptor beta chains from one sample sequenced in a study of shared clonotypes between healthy human individuals. The repertoire was sequenced with immunoSEQ multiplex PCR; TCRdb's copy has only in-frame clones and lacks some. The sample contains about 1 million clones, around 74% of which appear only once. Sample: memory CD4+ T cells sorted from blood. Specified subset: CD45RA-negative fraction. These receptor sequences come from a man aged 18 to 29 in good health.

This clone was picked up a small number of times. The CDR3 protein is CAGRGDDSNQPQHF. CDR3 DNA sequence: TGTGCCGGCCGAGGTGATGATAGCAATCAGCCCCAGCATTTT. The V and J genes are TRBV6-4 and TRBJ1-5; D remains unclear. CDR3 length equals 14 residues. The V gene lost 11 bases and the J gene lost 0 bases, with 14 bases spanning the gap. The germline gives CDR1 MRHNA, CDR2 SNTAGT.

This clone was detected once. The chain employs TRBV7-8 and TRBJ2-7; 8 nucleotides line up with TRBD1. After removal of 0 bases from V and 4 bases from J, the junction contained 8 bases not matched to a gene. The CDR3 has 16 residues. Germline CDR1 is SGHVS and CDR2 is FQNEAQ. The CDR3 here is CASSLAATGGFYEQYF. The CDR3 nucleotides are TGTGCCAGCAGCTTAGCGGCAACAGGGGGATTTTACGAGCAGTACTTC.

The chain is built from TRBV9 and TRBJ2-1; tentatively, D is TRBD1 or TRBD2 (6 bases each). Germline CDR1 SGDLS, CDR2 YYNGEE. The CDR3 consists of 18 residues. Trimming removed 0 bases from V and 0 bases from J, with 16 bases in between. The CDR3 is CASSVGEGGGRSYNEQFF. CDR3 coding DNA: TGTGCCAGCAGCGTAGGAGAAGGGGGAGGCCGCTCCTACAATGAGCAGTTCTTC.

The sample holds one count of this clone. The chain's CDR3 is CAHSRDMYTEAFF. CDR3 nucleotide sequence: TGTGCCCACTCGAGGGACATGTACACTGAAGCTTTCTTT. V is TRBV30 and J is TRBJ1-1, with D perhaps TRBD1 (6 bases). Deletions cut 8 bases from V and 3 bases from J, with 16 bases between. The CDR3 length is 13 residues. Germline V CDR1 and CDR2: GTSNPN, SVGIG (reference sequence).

The rearrangement joins TRBV28 to TRBJ2-3; weak D call: TRBD1 (6 bases). The CDR3 spans 14 residues. Germline V lookup: CDR1 MDHEN, CDR2 SYDVKM. Trimming removed 5 bases at V and 8 bases at J, with 17 bases between. The CDR3 is CASSLDRRRATQYF. In DNA form, the CDR3 reads TGTGCCAGCAGTCTAGACAGGCGACGGGCTACGCAGTATTTT.

The V and J genes are TRBV5-1 and TRBJ2-3; the D gene is possibly TRBD2 (6 bases). Trimming removed 3 bases at V and 9 bases at J, with 14 bases between. The CDR3 covers 13 residues. Looked up from germline, CDR1 is SGHRS and CDR2 is YFSETQ. CDR3 sequence (DNA): TGCGCCAGCAGCTCCGGCGGGATGGGAACGCAGTATTTT. Translation gives CASSSGGMGTQYF. The variable domain in full, completed from reference TRBV5-1 and TRBJ2-3, reads KAGVTQTPRYLIKTRGQQVTLSCSPISGHRSVSWYQQTPGQGLQFLFEYFSETQRNKGNFPGRFSGRQFSNSRSEMNVSTLELGDSALYLCASSSGGMGTQYFGPGTRLTVL.

The chain couples TRBV28 to TRBJ1-5, with D uncertain. V was pared by 7 bases and J by 11 bases, with 18 bases between. The germline V gene has CDR1 MDHEN and CDR2 SYDVKM. This CDR3 has 13 amino acids. The CDR3 region is CASTVVASRAQHF. In DNA, the CDR3 is TGTGCCAGCACCGTGGTTGCGTCCCGGGCCCAGCATTTT.

The chain recombines TRBV5-1 with TRBJ2-3; no firm D call. The length of the CDR3 is 14 residues. Germline values: CDR1 SGHRS, CDR2 YFSETQ. Trimming stripped 4 bases from V and 6 bases from J, with 15 bases between. The CDR3 loop reads CASSIWTPPDTQYF. CDR3 DNA: TGCGCCAGCAGCATCTGGACCCCCCCGGATACGCAGTATTTT.

This sequence joins TRBV27 and TRBJ1-2, with D possibly matching TRBD1 (5 bases). The germline gives CDR1 MNHEY, CDR2 SMNVEV (reference sequence). This CDR3 region has 12 residues. V lost 10 bases, J lost 2 bases, and 11 bases lay in between. The CDR3 region has the DNA TGTGCCAAAAGACAGCCGAACTATGGCTACACCTTC. Protein product: CAKRQPNYGYTF.

The chain has TRBV6-5 and TRBJ2-5, with 8 bases aligning to TRBD1. V shed 6 bases and J 7 bases; nucleotides not matched to a gene: 7. Per the germline V gene, CDR1 is MNHEY and CDR2 is SVGAGI. The CDR3 totals 13 residues. CDR3 region: CASSPGQGATQYF. Here the CDR3 DNA reads TGTGCCAGCAGCCCAGGACAGGGTGCGACCCAGTACTTC.

A few counts support this clone. The V call is TRBV7-9, the J call TRBJ2-1; tentative D call: TRBD2 (5 bases). V was trimmed by 5 bases and J by 10 bases, leaving 12 bases between them. CDR1 and CDR2 from the germline V gene are SEHNR and FQNEAQ (reference sequence). This CDR3 has 12 residues. Here the CDR3 DNA reads TGTGCCAGCAGCCGAACGGGGAAGGAGCAGTTCTTC. Its translation is CASSRTGKEQFF.

This clone was recorded a few times. The chain recombines TRBV13 with TRBJ2-2; a weak D match, TRBD2 (6 bases). Germline loops: CDR1 PRHDT, CDR2 FYEKMQ (reference sequence). The V and J ends lost 4 bases and 4 bases respectively, with 19 bases between them. This CDR3 is 17 amino acids long. In nucleotides, the CDR3 is TGTGCCAGCAGCTCCCCGGGTTGGGACTCGGGCACCGGGGAGCTGTTTTTT. Its protein product is CASSSPGWDSGTGELFF.

This chain links TRBV25-1 with TRBJ2-5; TRBD2 agrees at 7 bases. Trimming at V came to 4 bases and at J to 4 bases, leaving 3 bases not matched to a gene. This CDR3 has 13 residues. Germline V gives CDR1 MGHDK, CDR2 SYGVNS. As DNA, the CDR3 is TGTGCCAGCAGTGGAGCGGGAATAGAGACCCAGTACTTC. Translating it yields CASSGAGIETQYF.

This clone has more than one count but fewer than ten. Other DNA sequences in the same sample also yield this CDR3. The V call is TRBV14, the J call TRBJ2-5; TRBD1 matches 11 bases. Germline V gene sequence: CDR1 SGHDN, CDR2 FVKESK. J was trimmed by 4 bases and V by 4 bases; bases with no gene match: 2. The CDR3 spans 14 residues. CDR3 in amino acids: CASSRTGGLETQYF. In nucleotides, the CDR3 is TGTGCCAGCAGCCGGACAGGGGGCCTAGAGACCCAGTACTTC.

The CDR3 loop is CASTTGDRVNSPLHF. Here the CDR3 DNA reads TGTGCCAGTACTACCGGGGACAGGGTGAATTCACCCCTCCACTTT. The V gene is TRBV19, the J gene TRBJ1-6; 9 bases align to TRBD1. This CDR3 has 15 amino acids. The V segment lost 7 bases and the J segment 7 bases; nucleotides outside the gene matches: 8. Germline CDR1 and CDR2: LNHDA and SQIVND (reference sequence).

In the case of this clone: Within the sample, other DNA sequences also encode this same CDR3. V is TRBV18 and J is TRBJ2-1, with 7 bases aligning to TRBD2. CDR1 and CDR2 (germline): KGHSH, LQKENI. V lost 3 bases and J lost 4; bases outside the gene matches: 3. This CDR3 is built from 14 residues. Here the CDR3 reads CASSPSGAYNEQFF. The CDR3 DNA is TGTGCCAGCTCACCCAGCGGGGCGTACAATGAGCAGTTCTTC.

V and J are TRBV7-3 and TRBJ2-7; D is ambiguous. In germline, CDR1 is SGHTA, CDR2 FQGTGA. The CDR3 is 13 residues long. V lost 3 bases, J lost 7 bases, and 13 bases lay in between. CDR3 sequence (DNA): TGTGCCAGCAGCTTCTCGGCTCTGGGGGAGCAGTACTTC. This sequence encodes CASSFSALGEQYF.